The clone carrying this TCR beta chain occurred a few times. This CDR3 spans 14 amino acids. Germline V gene lookup returns CDR1 LGHDT and CDR2 YNNKEL (reference sequence). Between the trimmed V and J ends, which lost 1 base and 0 bases, there was a span of 4 bases. As handled by the study authors: Reference gene primer amplification yielded estimated nucleated cell counts. Only in-frame clones appear in the TCRdb table, and some are missing; sequencing was by immunoSEQ multiplex PCR. The V and J calls and clone size were taken over from that table, and D and trimming were inferred from the DNA. The table lists 75,000 to 95,000 clones, around 80% of them singletons. The record originates from a study of blood T cell repertoires in COVID-19. Study in general: Italy, Spain and the United States were the sources of the convalescent and acute COVID-19 samples. Sample material is recorded as cDNA or gDNA derived from T cells, B-cell-depleted T cells, or PBMCs.

The specimen sequenced was peripheral blood. The TCR was taken from a man aged 60-69 years with acute or convalescent COVID-19. The chain employs TRBV3-1 (or the pseudogene TRBV3-2) and TRBJ1-5; D unresolved. The CDR3 nucleotides read TGTGCCAGCAGCCAAGGGCATAGCAATCAGCCCCAGCATTTT. The encoded protein is CASSQGHSNQPQHF.